The 6 T cell receptor beta chains below all came from one sample that was sequenced in a study of blood T cell repertoires in COVID-19. The repertoire was sequenced with immunoSEQ multiplex PCR; TCRdb's copy has only in-frame clones and lacks some. This table holds fewer than 350,000 clones, 86% found once. Sequences were obtained from peripheral blood. The receptors were sampled from a woman aged 25 to 39 with COVID-19, enrolled during active disease.

The chain has TRBV21-1 and TRBJ2-6; the table's D call, TRBD1, has no DNA check behind it. TRBV21-1 is classified as a pseudogene. CDR3 size: 20 residues. The CDR3 bases are TGTGCCAGCAGCAAACGGAACCGGGACAGGGGGCCCCCTGGGGCCAACGTCCTGACTTTC. This sequence encodes CASSKRNRDRGPPGANVLTF.

This chain connects TRBV11-3 to TRBJ1-2; the D is unclear. The CDR3 has 16 residues. Germline loops: CDR1 SGHNT, CDR2 YENEEA. V gave up 3 bases and J gave up 0 bases, with 14 bases separating them. The CDR3 spells CASSLPTGDSNYGYTF. The CDR3 nucleotides read TGTGCCAGCAGCTTGCCGACGGGAGATTCTAACTATGGCTACACCTTC.

The V call is TRBV5-5, the J call TRBJ2-3; 10 nucleotides line up with TRBD2. Unmatched junction bases numbered 9, after V lost 2 bases and J lost 9 bases. Germline lookup yields CDR1 SGHKS and CDR2 YYEKEE (reference sequence). This CDR3 is 15 amino acids long. The CDR3 sequence: CASSLVLAGAGTQYF. The DNA for the CDR3 is TGTGCCAGCAGCTTAGTTCTAGCGGGGGCAGGCACGCAGTATTTT.

The gene calls are TRBV19 and TRBJ1-6, with D unresolved. Trimming took off 9 bases at V and 10 bases at J, with 19 bases between the two ends. The CDR3 contains 14 residues. Germline assignment: CDR1 LNHDA and CDR2 SQIVND (reference sequence). Here the CDR3 reads CASAIHSSSSPLHF. The CDR3 nucleotides read TGTGCCAGCGCAATTCACAGCAGTTCCTCACCCCTCCACTTT.

V is TRBV28 and J is TRBJ1-2; D might be TRBD1 (6 bases). Germline CDR1 is MDHEN and CDR2 is SYDVKM. The ends were cut back, 7 bases at V and 5 bases at J, with 14 bases in the middle. This CDR3 has 13 amino acids. CDR3 protein: CASTPRGLYGYTF. DNA for the CDR3: TGTGCCAGCACCCCCAGGGGTCTTTATGGCTACACCTTC.

The chain combines TRBV27 with TRBJ2-1; no clear D gene. With 6 bases removed from V and 1 base from J, the gap between germline ends came to 13 bases. CDR3 length: 15 residues. Germline V lookup: CDR1 MNHEY, CDR2 SMNVEV (reference sequence). CDR3 nucleotide sequence: TGTGCCAGCAGCCCAGACCCCAGGTCCTACAATGAGCAGTTCTTC. Its protein is CASSPDPRSYNEQFF.